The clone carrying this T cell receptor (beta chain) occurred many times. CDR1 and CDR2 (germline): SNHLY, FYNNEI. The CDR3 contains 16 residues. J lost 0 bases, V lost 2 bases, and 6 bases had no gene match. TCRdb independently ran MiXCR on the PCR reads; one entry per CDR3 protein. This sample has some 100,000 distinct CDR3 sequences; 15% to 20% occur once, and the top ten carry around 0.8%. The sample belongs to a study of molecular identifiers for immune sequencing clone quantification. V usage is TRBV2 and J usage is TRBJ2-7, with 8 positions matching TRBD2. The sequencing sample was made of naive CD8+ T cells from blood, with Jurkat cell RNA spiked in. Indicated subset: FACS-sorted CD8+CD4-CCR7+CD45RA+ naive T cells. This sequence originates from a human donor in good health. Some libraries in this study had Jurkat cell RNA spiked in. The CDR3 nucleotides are TGTGCCAGCAGTGAAATGGGCGGGGGGTCCTCCTACGAGCAGTACTTC. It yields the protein CASSEMGGGSSYEQYF.